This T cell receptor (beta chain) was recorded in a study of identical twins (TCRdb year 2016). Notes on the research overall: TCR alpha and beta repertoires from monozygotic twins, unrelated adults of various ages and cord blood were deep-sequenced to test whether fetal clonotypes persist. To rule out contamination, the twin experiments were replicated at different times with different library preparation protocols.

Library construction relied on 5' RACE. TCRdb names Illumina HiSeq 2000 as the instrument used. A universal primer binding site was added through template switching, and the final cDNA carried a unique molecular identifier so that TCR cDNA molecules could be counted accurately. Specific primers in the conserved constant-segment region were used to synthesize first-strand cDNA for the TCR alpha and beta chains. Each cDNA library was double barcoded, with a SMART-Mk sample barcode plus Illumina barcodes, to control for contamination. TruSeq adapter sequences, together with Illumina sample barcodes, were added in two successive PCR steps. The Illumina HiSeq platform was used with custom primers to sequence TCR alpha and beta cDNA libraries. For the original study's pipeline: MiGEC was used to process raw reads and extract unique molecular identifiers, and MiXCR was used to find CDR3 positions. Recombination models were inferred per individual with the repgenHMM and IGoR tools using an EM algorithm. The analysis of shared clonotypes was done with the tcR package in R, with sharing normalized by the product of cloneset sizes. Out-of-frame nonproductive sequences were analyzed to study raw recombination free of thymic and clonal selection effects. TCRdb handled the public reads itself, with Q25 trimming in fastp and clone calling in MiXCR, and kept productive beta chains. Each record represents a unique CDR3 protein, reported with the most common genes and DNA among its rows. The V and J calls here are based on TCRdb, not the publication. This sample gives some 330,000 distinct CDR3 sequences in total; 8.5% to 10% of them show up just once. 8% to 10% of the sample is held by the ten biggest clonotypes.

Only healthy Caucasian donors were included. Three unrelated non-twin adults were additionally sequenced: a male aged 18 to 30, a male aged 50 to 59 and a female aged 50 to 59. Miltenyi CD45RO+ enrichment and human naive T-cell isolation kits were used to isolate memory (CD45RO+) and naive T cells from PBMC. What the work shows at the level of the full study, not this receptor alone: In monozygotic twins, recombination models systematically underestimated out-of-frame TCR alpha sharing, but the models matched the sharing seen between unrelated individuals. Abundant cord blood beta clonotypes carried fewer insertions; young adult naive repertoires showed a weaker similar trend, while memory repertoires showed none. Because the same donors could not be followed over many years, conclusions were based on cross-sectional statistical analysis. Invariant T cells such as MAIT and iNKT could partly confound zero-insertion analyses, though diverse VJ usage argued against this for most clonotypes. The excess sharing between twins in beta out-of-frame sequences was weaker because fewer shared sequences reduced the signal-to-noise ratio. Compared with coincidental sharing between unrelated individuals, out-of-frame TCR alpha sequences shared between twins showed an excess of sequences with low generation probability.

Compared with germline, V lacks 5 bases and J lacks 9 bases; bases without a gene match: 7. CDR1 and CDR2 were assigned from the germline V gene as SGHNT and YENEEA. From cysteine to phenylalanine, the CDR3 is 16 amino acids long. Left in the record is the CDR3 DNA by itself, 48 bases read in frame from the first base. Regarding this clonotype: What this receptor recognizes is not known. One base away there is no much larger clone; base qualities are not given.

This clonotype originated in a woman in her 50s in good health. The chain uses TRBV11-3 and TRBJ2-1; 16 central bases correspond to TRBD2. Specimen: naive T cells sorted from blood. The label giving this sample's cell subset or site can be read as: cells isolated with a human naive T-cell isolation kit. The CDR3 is CASSQGLAGGRGEQFF. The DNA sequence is TGTGCCAGCAGCCAGGGACTAGCGGGAGGGAGGGGTGAGCAGTTCTTC.